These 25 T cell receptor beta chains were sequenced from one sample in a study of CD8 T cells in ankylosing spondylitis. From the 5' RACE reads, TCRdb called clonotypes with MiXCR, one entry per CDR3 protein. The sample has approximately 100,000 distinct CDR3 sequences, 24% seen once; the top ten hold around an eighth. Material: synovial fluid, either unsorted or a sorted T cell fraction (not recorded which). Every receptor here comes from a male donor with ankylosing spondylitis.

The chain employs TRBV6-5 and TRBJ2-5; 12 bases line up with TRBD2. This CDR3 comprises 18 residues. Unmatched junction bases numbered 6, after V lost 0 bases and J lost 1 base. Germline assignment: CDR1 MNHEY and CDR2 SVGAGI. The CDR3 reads CASSYSASGRAAQETQYF. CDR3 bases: TGTGCCAGCAGTTACTCCGCTAGCGGGAGGGCGGCCCAAGAGACCCAGTACTTC.

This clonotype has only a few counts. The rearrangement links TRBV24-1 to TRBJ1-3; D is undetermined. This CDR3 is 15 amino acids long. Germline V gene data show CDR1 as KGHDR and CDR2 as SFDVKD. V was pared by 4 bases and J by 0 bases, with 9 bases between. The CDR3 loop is CATSDGSLSGNTIYF. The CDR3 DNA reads TGTGCCACCAGTGACGGGTCACTCTCTGGAAACACCATATATTTT.

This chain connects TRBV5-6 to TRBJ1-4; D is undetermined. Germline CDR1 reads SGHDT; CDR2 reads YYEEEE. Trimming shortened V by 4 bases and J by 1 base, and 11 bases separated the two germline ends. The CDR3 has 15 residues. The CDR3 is CASSQYTLTNEKLFF. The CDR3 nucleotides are TGTGCCAGCAGCCAATATACGTTAACTAATGAAAAACTGTTTTTT. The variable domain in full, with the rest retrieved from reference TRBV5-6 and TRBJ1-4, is DAGVTQSPTHLIKTRGQQVTLRCSPKSGHDTVSWYQQALGQGPQFIFQYYEEEERQRGNFPDRFSGHQFPNYSSELNVNALLLGDSALYLCASSQYTLTNEKLFFGSGTQLSVL.

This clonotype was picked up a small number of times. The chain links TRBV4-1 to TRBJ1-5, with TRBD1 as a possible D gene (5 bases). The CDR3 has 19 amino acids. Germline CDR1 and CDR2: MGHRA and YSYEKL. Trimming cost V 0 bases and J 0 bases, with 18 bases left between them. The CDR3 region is CASSQDWRGLRYSNQPQHF. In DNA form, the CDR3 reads TGCGCCAGCAGCCAAGATTGGAGGGGTCTCAGGTATAGCAATCAGCCCCAGCATTTT.

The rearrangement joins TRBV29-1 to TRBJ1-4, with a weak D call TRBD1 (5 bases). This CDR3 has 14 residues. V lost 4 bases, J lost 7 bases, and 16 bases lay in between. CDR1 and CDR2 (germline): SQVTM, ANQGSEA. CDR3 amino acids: CSVGPGGLTEKLFF. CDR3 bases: TGCAGCGTTGGACCCGGGGGTTTGACTGAAAAACTGTTTTTT.

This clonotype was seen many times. Written as DNA, the CDR3 is TGTGCCAGCAGAGATGGCAGGGGCGGAGAGACCCAGTACTTC. This codes for CASRDGRGGETQYF. The chain joins TRBV7-6 to TRBJ2-5; TRBD1 might be the D (6 bases). The CDR3 has 14 amino acids. CDR1 is SGHVS and CDR2 is FNYEAQ in the germline V gene. V lost 6 bases, J lost 4 bases, and 15 bases lay in between. Drawing the rest from reference TRBV7-6 and TRBJ2-5, the complete variable domain is GAGVSQSPRYKVTKRGQDVALRCDPISGHVSLYWYRQALGQGPEFLTYFNYEAQQDKSGLPNDRFSAERPEGSISTLTIQRTEQRDSAMYRCASRDGRGGETQYFGPGTRLLVL.

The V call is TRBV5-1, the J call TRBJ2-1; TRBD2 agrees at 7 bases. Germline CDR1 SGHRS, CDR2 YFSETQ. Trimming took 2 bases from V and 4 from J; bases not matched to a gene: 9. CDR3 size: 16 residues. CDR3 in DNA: TGCGCCAGCAGCTTAGGGGCGGGAGTGGCATACAATGAGCAGTTCTTC. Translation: CASSLGAGVAYNEQFF.

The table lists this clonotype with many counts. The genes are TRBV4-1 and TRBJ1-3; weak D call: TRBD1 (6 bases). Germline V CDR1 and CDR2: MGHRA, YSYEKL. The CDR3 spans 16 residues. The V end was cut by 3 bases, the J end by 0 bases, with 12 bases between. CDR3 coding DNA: TGCGCCAGCAGCCAGGTCCCAGGGGACTCTGGAAACACCATATATTTT. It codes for CASSQVPGDSGNTIYF.

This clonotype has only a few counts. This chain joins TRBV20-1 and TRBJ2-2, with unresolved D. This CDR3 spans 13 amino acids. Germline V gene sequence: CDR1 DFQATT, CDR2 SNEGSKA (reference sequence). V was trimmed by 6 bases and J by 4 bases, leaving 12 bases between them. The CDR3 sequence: CSAWVAVTGELFF. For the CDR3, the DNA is TGCAGTGCGTGGGTAGCCGTCACCGGGGAGCTGTTTTTT.

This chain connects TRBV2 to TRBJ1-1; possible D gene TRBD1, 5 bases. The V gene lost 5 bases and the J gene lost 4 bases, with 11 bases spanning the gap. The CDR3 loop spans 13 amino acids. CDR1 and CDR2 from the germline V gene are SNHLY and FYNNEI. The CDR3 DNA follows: TGTGCCAGCAGTCGGCAGGGTGGCACTGAAGCTTTCTTT. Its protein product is CASSRQGGTEAFF. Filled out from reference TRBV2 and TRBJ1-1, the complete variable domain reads EPEVTQTPSHQVTQMGQEVILRCVPISNHLYFYWYRQILGQKVEFLVSFYNNEISEKSEIFDDQFSVERPDGSNFTLKIRSTKLEDSAMYFCASSRQGGTEAFFGQGTRLTVV.

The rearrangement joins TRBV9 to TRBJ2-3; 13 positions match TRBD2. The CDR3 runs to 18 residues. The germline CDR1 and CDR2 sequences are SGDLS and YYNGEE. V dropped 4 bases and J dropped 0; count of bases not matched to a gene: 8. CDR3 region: CASSLGLAGRSSTDTQYF. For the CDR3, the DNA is TGTGCCAGCAGCCTGGGACTAGCGGGACGATCTAGCACAGATACGCAGTATTTT.

Here the CDR3 DNA reads TGTGCCAGCAGCTCCCGACTAGCGGGAGACAATGAGCAGTTCTTC. Translated: CASSSRLAGDNEQFF. The genes are TRBV5-5 and TRBJ2-1; TRBD2 matches 12 bases. The V gene's germline CDR1 is SGHKS and CDR2 YYEKEE (reference sequence). J lost 5 bases, V lost 3 bases, and 3 bases had no gene match. The CDR3 spans 15 residues.

In DNA form, the CDR3 reads TGTGCCAGCAGCTCCGGACTAGGTGTGGGCACAGATACGCAGTATTTT. The encoded protein is CASSSGLGVGTDTQYF. The V and J genes are TRBV7-7 and TRBJ2-3, with 7 positions matching TRBD2. The CDR3 is made up of 16 amino acids. The germline gives CDR1 SSHAT, CDR2 FNYEAQ (reference sequence). With 4 bases clipped from V and 1 base from J, the junction kept 8 bases outside the gene matches.

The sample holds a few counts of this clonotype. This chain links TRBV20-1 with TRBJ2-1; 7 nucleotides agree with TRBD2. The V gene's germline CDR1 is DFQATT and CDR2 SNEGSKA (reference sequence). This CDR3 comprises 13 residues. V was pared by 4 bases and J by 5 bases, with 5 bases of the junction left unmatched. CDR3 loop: CSATGRSNNEQFF. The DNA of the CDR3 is TGCAGTGCTACCGGGAGGTCCAACAATGAGCAGTTCTTC.

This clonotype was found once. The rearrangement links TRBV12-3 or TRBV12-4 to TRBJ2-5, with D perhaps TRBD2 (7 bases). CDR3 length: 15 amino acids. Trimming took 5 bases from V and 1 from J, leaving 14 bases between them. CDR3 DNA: TGTGCCAGCAGTCTCCGGGGGGCCCTCCAAGAGACCCAGTACTTC. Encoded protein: CASSLRGALQETQYF.

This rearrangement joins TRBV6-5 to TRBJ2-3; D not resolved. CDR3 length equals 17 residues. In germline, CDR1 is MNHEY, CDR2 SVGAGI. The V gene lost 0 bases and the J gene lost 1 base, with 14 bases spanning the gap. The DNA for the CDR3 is TGTGCCAGCAGTTACTCAGTAACTCGGGCGGGCACAGATACGCAGTATTTT. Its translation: CASSYSVTRAGTDTQYF.

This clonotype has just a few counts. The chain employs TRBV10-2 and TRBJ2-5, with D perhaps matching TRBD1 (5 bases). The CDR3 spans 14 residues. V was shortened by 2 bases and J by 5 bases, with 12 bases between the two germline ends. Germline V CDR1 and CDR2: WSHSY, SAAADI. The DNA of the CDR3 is TGCGCCAGCAGTGAGGAAGCAGGGTGGGAGACCCAGTACTTC. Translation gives CASSEEAGWETQYF.

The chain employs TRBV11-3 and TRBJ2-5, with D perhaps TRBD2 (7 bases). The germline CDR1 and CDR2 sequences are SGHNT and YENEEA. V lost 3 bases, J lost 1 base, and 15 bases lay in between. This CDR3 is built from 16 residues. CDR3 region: CASSFPSGGGQETQYF. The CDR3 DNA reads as TGTGCCAGCAGCTTCCCTAGCGGAGGGGGCCAAGAGACCCAGTACTTC.

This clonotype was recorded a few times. CDR3 loop: CATSDSGKKYF. Here the CDR3 DNA reads TGTGCCACCAGTGATTCCGGGAAAAAGTACTTC. V is TRBV24-1 and J is TRBJ2-7; a weak D match, TRBD2 (5 bases). The CDR3 has 11 amino acids. The V and J ends lost 2 bases and 11 bases respectively, with 9 bases between them. Germline loops: CDR1 KGHDR, CDR2 SFDVKD.

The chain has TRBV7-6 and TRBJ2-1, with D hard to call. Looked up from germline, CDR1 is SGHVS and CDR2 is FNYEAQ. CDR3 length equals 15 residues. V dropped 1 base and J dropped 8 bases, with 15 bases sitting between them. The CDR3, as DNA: TGTGCCAGCAGCTTAGAGGTAGTCCTCTCGGATGAGCAGTTCTTC. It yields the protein CASSLEVVLSDEQFF.

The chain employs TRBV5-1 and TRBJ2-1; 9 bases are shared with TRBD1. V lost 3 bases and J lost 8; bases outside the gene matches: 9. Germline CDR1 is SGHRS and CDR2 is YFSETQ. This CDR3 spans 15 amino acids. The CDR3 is CASSYPGTGRDEQFF. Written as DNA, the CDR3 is TGCGCCAGCAGCTACCCCGGGACAGGGAGGGATGAGCAGTTCTTC. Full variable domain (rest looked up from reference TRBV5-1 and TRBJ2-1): KAGVTQTPRYLIKTRGQQVTLSCSPISGHRSVSWYQQTPGQGLQFLFEYFSETQRNKGNFPGRFSGRQFSNSRSEMNVSTLELGDSALYLCASSYPGTGRDEQFFGPGTRLTVL.

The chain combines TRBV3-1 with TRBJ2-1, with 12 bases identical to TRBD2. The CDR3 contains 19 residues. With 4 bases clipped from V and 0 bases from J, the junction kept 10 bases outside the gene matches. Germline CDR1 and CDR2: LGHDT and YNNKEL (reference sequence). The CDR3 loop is CASSLRGLAGWTSYNEQFF. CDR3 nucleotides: TGTGCCAGCAGCCTTAGGGGACTAGCGGGCTGGACCTCCTACAATGAGCAGTTCTTC.

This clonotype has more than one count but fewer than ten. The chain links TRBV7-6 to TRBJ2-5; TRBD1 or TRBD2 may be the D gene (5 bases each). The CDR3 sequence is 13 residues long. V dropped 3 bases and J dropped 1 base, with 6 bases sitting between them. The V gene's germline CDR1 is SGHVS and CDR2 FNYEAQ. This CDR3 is CASSLGTQETQYF. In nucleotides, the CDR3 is TGTGCCAGCAGCTTGGGGACCCAAGAGACCCAGTACTTC.

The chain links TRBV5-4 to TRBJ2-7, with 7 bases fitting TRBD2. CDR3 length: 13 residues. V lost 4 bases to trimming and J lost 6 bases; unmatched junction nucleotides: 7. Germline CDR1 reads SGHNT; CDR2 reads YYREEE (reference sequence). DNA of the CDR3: TGTGCCAGCAGCCCGGAGCGGGAACTCGAGCAGTACTTC. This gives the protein CASSPERELEQYF.

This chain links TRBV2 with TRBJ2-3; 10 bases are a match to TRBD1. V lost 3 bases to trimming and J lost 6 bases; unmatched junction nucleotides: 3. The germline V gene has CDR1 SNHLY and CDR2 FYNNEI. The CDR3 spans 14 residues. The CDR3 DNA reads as TGTGCCAGCAGTGAGGACAGGGGGTCGGATACGCAGTATTTT. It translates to CASSEDRGSDTQYF. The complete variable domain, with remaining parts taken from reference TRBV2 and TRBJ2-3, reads EPEVTQTPSHQVTQMGQEVILRCVPISNHLYFYWYRQILGQKVEFLVSFYNNEISEKSEIFDDQFSVERPDGSNFTLKIRSTKLEDSAMYFCASSEDRGSDTQYFGPGTRLTVL.